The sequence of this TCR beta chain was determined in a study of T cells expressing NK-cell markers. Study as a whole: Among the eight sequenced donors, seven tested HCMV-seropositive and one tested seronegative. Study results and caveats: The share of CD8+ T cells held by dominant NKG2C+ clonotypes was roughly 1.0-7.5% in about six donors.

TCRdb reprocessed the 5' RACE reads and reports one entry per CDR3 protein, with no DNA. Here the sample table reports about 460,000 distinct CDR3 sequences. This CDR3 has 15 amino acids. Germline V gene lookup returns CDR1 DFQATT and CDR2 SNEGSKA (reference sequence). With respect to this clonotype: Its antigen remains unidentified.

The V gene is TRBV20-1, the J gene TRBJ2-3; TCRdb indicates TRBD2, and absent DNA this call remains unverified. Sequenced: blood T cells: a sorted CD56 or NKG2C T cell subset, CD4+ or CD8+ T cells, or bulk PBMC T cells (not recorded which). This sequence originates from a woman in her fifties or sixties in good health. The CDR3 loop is CSASRLAGMADTQYF.